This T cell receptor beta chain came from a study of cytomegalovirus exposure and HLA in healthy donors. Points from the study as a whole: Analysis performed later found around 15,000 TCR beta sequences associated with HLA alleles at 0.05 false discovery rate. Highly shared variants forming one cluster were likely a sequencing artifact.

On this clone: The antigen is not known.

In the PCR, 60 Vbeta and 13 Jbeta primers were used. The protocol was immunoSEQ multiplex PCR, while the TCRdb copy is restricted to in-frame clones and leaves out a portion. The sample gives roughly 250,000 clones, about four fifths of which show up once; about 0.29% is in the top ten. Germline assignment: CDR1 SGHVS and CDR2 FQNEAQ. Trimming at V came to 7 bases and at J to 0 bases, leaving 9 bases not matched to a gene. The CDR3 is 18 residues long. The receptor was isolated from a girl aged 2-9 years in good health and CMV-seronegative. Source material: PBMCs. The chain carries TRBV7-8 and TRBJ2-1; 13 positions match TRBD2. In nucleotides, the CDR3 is TGTGCCAGCACCCCAGCTAGGACTAGCGGGAGCTCCTACAATGAGCAGTTCTTC. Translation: CASTPARTSGSSYNEQFF.